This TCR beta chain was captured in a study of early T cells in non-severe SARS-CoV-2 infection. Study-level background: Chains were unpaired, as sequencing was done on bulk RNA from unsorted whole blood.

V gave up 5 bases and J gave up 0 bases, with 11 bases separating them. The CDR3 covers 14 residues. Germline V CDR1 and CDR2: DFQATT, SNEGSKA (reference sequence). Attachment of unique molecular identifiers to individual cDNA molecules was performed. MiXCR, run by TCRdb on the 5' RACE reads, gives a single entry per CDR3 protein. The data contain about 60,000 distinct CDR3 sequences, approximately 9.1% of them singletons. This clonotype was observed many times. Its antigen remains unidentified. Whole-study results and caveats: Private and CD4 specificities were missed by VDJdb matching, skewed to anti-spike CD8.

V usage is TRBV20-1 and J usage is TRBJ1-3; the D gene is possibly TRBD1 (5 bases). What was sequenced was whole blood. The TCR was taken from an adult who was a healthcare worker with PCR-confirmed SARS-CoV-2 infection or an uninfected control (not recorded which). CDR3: CSAAPGISGNTIYF. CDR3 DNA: TGCAGTGCTGCTCCAGGGATCTCTGGAAACACCATATATTTT.